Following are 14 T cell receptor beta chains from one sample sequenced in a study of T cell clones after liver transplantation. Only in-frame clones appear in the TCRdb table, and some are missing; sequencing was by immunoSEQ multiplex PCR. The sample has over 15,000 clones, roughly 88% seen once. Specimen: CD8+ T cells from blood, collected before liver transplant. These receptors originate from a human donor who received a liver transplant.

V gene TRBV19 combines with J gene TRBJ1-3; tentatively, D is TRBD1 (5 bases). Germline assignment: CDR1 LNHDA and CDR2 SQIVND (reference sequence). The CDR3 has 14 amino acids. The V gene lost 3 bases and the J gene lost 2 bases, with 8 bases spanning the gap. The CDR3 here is CASSMQGAGNTIYF. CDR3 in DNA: TGTGCCAGTAGTATGCAAGGGGCTGGAAACACCATATATTTT.

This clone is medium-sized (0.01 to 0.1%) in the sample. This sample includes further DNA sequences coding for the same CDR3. CDR3 sequence reads: CASSSGPNYEQYF. CDR3 sequence (DNA): TGTGCCAGCAGCTCGGGTCCTAACTACGAGCAGTACTTC. This chain connects TRBV7-6 to TRBJ2-7; the D is unclear. The germline gives CDR1 SGHVS, CDR2 FNYEAQ. V lost 4 bases and J 3 bases, leaving 10 bases between the germline ends. The CDR3 has 13 amino acids.

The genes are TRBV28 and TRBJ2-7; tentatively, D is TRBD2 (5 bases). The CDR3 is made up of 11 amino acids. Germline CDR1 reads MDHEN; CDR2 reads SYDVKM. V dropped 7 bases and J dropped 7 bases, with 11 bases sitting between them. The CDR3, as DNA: TGTGCCAGCACCGAGACGGGGGAGCAGTACTTC. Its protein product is CASTETGEQYF.

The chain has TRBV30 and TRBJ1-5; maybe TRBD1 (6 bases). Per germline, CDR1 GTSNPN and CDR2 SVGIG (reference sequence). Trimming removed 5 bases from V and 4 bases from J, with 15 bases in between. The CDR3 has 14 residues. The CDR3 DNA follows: TGTGCCTGGTCCCGGGGAGGGGGGAATCAGCCCCAGCATTTT. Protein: CAWSRGGGNQPQHF. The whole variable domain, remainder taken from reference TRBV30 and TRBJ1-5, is SQTIHQWPATLVQPVGSPLSLECTVEGTSNPNLYWYRQAAGRGLQLLFYSVGIGQISSEVPQNLSASRPQDRQFILSSKKLLLSDSGFYLCAWSRGGGNQPQHFGDGTRLSIL.

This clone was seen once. The CDR3 DNA reads TGTGCCAGCAGTAGAGGACGCACTGAAGCTTTCTTT. It codes for CASSRGRTEAFF. The chain combines TRBV27 with TRBJ1-1, with D hard to call. The length of the CDR3 is 12 residues. Trimming cost V 5 bases and J 4 bases, with 8 bases left between them. Germline values: CDR1 MNHEY, CDR2 SMNVEV (reference sequence).

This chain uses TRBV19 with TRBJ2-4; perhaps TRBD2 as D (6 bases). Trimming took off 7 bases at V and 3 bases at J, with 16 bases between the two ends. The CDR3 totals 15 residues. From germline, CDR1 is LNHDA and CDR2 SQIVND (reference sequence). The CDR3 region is CASTAAGYVKNIQYF. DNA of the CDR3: TGTGCCAGTACGGCGGCGGGATACGTCAAAAACATTCAGTACTTC.

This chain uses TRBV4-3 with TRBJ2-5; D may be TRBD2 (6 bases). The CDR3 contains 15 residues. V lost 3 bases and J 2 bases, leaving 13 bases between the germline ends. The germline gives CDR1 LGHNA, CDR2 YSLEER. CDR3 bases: TGCGCCAGCAGCCAGGGGGGAGCGCCTCAAGAGACCCAGTACTTC. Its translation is CASSQGGAPQETQYF.

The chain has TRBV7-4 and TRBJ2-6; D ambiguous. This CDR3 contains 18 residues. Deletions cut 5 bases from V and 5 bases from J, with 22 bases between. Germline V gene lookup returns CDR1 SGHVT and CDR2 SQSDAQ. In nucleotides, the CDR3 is TGTGCCAGCAGCAATGGGAACAGCTCACAAAGTCGGGCCAACGTCCTGACTTTC. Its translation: CASSNGNSSQSRANVLTF.

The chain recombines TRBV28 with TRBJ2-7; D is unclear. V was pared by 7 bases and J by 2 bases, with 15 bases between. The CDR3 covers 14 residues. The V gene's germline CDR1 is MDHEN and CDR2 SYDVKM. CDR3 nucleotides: TGTGCCAGCACCCCACCCACTTCAACCTACGAGCAGTACTTC. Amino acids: CASTPPTSTYEQYF.

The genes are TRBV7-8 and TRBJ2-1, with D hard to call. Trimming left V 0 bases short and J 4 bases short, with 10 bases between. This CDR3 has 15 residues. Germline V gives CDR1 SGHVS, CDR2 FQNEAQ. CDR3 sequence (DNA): TGTGCCAGCAGCTTAGCCAGTGGTGCTTACAATGAGCAGTTCTTC. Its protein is CASSLASGAYNEQFF.

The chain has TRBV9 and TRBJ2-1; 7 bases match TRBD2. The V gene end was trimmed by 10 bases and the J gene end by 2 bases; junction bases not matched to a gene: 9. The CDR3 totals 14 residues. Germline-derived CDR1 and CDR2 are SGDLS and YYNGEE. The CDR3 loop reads CASQREGTYNEQFF. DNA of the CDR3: TGTGCCTCACAGCGGGAAGGGACCTACAATGAGCAGTTCTTC.

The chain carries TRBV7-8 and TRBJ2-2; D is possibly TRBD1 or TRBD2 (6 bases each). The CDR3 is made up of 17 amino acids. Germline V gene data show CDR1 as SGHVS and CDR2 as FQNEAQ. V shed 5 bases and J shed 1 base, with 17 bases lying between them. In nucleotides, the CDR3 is TGTGCCAGCAGCACTATTGGGGGGCGGAAGAACACCGGGGAGCTGTTTTTT. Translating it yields CASSTIGGRKNTGELFF.

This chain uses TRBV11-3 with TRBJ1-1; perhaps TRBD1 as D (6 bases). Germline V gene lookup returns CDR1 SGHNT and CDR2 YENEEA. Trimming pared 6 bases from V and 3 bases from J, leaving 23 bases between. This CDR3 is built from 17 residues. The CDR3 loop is CASSSGASSTPHTEAFF. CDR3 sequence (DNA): TGTGCCAGCAGTTCGGGGGCTTCCTCGACCCCCCACACTGAAGCTTTCTTT.

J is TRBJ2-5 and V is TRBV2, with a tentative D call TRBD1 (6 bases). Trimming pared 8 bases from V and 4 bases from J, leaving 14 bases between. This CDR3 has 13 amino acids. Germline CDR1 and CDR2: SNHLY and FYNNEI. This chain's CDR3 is CASGSGTLETQYF. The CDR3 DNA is TGTGCCAGCGGGTCCGGGACACTAGAGACCCAGTACTTC. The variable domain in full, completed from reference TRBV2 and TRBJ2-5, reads EPEVTQTPSHQVTQMGQEVILRCVPISNHLYFYWYRQILGQKVEFLVSFYNNEISEKSEIFDDQFSVERPDGSNFTLKIRSTKLEDSAMYFCASGSGTLETQYFGPGTRLLVL.